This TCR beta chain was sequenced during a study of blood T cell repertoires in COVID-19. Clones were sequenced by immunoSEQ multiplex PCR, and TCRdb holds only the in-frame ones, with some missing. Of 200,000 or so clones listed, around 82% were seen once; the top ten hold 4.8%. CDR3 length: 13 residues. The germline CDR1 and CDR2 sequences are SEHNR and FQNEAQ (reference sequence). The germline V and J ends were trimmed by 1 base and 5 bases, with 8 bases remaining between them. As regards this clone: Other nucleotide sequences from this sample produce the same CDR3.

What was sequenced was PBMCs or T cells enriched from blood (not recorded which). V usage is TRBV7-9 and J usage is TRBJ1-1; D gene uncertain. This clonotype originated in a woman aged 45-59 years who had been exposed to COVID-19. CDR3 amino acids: CASSLEGGTEAFF. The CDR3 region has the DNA TGTGCCAGCAGCTTAGAGGGAGGGACTGAAGCTTTCTTT.